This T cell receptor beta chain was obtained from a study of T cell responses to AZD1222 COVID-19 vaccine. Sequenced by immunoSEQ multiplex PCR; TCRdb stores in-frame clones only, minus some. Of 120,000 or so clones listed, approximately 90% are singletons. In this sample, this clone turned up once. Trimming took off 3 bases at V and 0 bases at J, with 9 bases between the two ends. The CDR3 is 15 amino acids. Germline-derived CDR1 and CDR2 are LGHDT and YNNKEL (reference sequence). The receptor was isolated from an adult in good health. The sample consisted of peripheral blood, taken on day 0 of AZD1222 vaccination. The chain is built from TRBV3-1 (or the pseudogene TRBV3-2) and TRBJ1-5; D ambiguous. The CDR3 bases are TGTGCCAGCAGCCAGCAACACGGTAGCAATCAGCCCCAGCATTTT. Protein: CASSQQHGSNQPQHF.